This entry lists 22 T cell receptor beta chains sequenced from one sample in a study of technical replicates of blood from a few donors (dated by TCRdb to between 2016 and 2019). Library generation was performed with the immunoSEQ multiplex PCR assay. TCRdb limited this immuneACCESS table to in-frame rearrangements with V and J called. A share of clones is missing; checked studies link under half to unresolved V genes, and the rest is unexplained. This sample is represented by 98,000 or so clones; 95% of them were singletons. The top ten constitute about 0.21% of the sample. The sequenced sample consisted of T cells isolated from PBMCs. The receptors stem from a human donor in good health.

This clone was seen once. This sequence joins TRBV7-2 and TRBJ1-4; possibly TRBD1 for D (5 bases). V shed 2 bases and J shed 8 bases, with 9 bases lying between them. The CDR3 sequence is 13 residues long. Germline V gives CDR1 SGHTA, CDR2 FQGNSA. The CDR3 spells CASSLRQGEKLFF. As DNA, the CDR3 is TGTGCCAGCAGCTTACGCCAGGGAGAAAAACTGTTTTTT.

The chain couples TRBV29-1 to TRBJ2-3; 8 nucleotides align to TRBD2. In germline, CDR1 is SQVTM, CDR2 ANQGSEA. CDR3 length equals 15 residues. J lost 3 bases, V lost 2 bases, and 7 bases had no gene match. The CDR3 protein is CSVEKALAVTDTQYF. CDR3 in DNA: TGCAGCGTTGAAAAGGCACTAGCGGTTACAGATACGCAGTATTTT.

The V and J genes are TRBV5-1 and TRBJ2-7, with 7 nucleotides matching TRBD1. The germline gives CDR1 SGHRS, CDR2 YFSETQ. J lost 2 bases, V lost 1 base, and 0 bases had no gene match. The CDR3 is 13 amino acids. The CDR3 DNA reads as TGCGCCAGCAGCTTGCAGGGGGCCTACGAGCAGTACTTC. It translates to CASSLQGAYEQYF.

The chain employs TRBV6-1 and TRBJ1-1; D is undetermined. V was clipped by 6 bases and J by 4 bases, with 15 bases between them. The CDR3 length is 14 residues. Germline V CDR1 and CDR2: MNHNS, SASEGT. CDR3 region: CASRSEGYITEAFF. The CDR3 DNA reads TGTGCCAGCAGGTCGGAGGGTTATATCACTGAAGCTTTCTTT.

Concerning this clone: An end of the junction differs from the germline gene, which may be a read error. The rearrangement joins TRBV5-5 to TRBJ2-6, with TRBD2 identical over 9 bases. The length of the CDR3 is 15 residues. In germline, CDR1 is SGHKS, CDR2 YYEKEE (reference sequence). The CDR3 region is CASSLGASGDNVLTF. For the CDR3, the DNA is TGTGCCAGCAGCTTGGGGGCTAGCGGGGACAACGTCCTGACTTTC.

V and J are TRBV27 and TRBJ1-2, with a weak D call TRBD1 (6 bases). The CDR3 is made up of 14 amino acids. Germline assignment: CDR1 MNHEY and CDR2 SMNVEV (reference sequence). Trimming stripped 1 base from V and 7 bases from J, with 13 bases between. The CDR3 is CASSLYQGRGGYTF. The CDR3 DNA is TGTGCCAGCAGTTTATATCAGGGGCGCGGTGGCTACACCTTC.

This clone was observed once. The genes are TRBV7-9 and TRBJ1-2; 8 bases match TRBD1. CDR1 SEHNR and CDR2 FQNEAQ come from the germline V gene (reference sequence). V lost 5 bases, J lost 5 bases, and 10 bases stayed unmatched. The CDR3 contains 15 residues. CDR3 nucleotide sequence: TGTGCCAGCAGCCCCCCTTCGGACAGGGTTTATGGCTACACCTTC. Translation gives CASSPPSDRVYGYTF.

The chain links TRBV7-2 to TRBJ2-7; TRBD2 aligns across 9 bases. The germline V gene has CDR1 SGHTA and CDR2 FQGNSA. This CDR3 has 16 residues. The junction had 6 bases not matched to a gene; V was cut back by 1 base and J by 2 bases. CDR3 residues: CASSLGPSGTTYEQYF. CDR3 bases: TGTGCCAGCAGCTTAGGCCCTAGCGGGACAACCTACGAGCAGTACTTC.

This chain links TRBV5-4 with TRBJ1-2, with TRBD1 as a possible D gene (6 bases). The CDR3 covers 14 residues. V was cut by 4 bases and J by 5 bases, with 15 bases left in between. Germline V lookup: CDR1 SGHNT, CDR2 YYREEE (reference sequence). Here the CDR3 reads CASSQDDRTYGYTF. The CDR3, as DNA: TGTGCCAGCAGCCAAGACGACAGGACGTATGGCTACACCTTC.

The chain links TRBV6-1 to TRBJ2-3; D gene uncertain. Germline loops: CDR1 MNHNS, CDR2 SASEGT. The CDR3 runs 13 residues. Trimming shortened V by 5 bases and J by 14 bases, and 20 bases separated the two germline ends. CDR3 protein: CASSFSFNALRYF. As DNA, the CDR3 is TGTGCCAGCAGTTTTAGTTTTAACGCACTTCGGTATTTT.

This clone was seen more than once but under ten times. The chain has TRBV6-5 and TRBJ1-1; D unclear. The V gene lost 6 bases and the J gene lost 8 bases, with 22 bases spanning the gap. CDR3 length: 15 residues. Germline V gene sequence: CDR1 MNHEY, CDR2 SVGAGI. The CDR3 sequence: CASSVSWGGGYEAFF. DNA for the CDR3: TGTGCCAGCAGCGTCTCCTGGGGAGGTGGCTACGAAGCTTTCTTT.

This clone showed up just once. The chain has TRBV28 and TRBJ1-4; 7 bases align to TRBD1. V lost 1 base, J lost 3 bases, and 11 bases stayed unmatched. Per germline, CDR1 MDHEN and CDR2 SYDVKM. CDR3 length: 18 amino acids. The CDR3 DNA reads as TGTGCCAGCAGTTTATCCCTGTACAGGGGTTCGGCTAATGAAAAACTGTTTTTT. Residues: CASSLSLYRGSANEKLFF. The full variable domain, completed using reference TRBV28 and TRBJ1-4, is DVKVTQSSRYLVKRTGEKVFLECVQDMDHENMFWYRQDPGLGLRLIYFSYDVKMKEKGDIPEGYSVSREKKERFSLILESASTNQTSMYLCASSLSLYRGSANEKLFFGSGTQLSVL.

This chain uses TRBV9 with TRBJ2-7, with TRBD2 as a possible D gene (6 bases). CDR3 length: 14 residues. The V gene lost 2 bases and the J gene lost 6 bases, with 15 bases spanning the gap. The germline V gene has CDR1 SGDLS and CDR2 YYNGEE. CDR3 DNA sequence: TGTGCCAGCAGCGTGGGGGACTTGGGTCCCGAGCAGTACTTC. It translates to CASSVGDLGPEQYF. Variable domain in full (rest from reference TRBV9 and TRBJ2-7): DSGVTQTPKHLITATGQRVTLRCSPRSGDLSVYWYQQSLDQGLQFLIQYYNGEERAKGNILERFSAQQFPDLHSELNLSSLELGDSALYFCASSVGDLGPEQYFGPGTRLTVT.

This CDR3 is CAWSGNVQGTNGYTF. CDR3 nucleotide sequence: TGTGCCTGGAGTGGCAATGTGCAGGGGACGAATGGCTACACCTTC. This rearrangement joins TRBV30 to TRBJ1-2; D might be TRBD1 (6 bases). Trimming pared 1 base from V and 6 bases from J, leaving 18 bases between. CDR3 length: 15 residues. Germline V gene data show CDR1 as GTSNPN and CDR2 as SVGIG (reference sequence).

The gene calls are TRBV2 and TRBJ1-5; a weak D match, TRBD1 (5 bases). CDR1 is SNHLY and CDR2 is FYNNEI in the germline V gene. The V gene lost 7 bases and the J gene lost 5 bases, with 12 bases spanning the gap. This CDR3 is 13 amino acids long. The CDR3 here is CASKPTGDQPQHF. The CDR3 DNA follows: TGTGCCAGCAAGCCAACGGGGGATCAGCCCCAGCATTTT.

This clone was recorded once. Here the CDR3 DNA reads TGCGCCAGCAGCCAATGGAACTCCCGGGGTGATCAGCCCCAGCATTTT. Its protein product is CASSQWNSRGDQPQHF. The chain combines TRBV4-1 with TRBJ1-5; no clear D. CDR1 and CDR2 (germline): MGHRA, YSYEKL. This CDR3 has 16 residues. V lost 2 bases and J lost 5, with 16 bases in between.

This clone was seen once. Here the CDR3 reads CASSFLPTGETSTNEQFF. CDR3 nucleotides: TGTGCCAGCAGCTTCCTTCCGACAGGCGAGACGAGTACAAATGAGCAGTTCTTC. This chain links TRBV11-2 with TRBJ2-1; perhaps TRBD1 as D (6 bases). CDR1 is SGHAT and CDR2 is FQNNGV in the germline V gene. V was pared by 3 bases and J by 7 bases, with 25 bases between. The CDR3 loop spans 18 amino acids.

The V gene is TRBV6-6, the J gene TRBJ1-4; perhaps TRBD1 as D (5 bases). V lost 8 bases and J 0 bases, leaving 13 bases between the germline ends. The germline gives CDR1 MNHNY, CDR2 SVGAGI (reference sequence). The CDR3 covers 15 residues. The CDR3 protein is CASSWGGATNEKLFF. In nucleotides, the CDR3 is TGTGCCAGCTCCTGGGGGGGGGCAACTAATGAAAAACTGTTTTTT.

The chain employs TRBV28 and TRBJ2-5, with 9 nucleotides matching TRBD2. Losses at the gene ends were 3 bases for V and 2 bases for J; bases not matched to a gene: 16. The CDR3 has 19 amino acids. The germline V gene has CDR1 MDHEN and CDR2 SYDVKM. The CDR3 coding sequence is TGTGCCAGCAGTTTGGGCGTAGGTAGCGGGAGTTGGGTTCAAGAGACCCAGTACTTC. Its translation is CASSLGVGSGSWVQETQYF.

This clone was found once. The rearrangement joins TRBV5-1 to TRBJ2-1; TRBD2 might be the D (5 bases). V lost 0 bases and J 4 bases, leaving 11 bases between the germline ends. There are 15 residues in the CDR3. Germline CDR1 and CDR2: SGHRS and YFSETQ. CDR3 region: CASSLEDYKYNEQFF. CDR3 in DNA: TGCGCCAGCAGCTTGGAAGACTACAAATACAATGAGCAGTTCTTC. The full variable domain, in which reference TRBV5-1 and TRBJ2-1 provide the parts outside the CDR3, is KAGVTQTPRYLIKTRGQQVTLSCSPISGHRSVSWYQQTPGQGLQFLFEYFSETQRNKGNFPGRFSGRQFSNSRSEMNVSTLELGDSALYLCASSLEDYKYNEQFFGPGTRLTVL.

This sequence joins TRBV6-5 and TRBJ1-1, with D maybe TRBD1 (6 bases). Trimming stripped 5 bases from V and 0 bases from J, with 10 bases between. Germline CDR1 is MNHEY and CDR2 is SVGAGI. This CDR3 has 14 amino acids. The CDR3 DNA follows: TGTGCCAGCAGTAGGACAGCGATGAACACTGAAGCTTTCTTT. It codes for CASSRTAMNTEAFF.

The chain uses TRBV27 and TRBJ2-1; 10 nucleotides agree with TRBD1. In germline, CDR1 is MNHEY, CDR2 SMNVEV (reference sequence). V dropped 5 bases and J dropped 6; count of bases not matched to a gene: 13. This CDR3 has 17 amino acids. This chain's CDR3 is CASSRGTGALEANEQFF. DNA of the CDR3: TGTGCCAGCAGTAGGGGGACAGGGGCCCTAGAGGCCAATGAGCAGTTCTTC.